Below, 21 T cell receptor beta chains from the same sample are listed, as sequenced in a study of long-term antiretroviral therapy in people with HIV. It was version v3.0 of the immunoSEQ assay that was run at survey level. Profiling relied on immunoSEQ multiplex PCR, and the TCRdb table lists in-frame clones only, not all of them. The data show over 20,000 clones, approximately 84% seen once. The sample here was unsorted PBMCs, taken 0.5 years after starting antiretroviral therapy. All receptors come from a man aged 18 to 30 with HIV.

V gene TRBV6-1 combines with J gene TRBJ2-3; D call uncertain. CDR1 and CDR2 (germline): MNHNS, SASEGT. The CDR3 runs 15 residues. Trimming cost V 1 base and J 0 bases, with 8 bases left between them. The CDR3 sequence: CASSEDGYSTDTQYF. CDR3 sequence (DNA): TGTGCCAGCAGTGAAGACGGCTATAGCACAGATACGCAGTATTTT.

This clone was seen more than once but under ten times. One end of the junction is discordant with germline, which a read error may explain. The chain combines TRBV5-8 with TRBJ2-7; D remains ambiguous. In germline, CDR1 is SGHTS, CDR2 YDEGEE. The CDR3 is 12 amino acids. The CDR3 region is CASNLLGYEQYF. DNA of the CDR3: TGTGCCAGCAACTTGCTTGGGTACGAGCAGTACTTC.

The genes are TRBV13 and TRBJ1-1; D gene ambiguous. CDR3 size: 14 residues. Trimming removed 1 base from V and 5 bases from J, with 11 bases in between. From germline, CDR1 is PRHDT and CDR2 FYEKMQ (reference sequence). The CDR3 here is CASSLEGGRTEAFF. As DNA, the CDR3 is TGTGCCAGCAGCTTAGAAGGAGGTAGGACTGAAGCTTTCTTT.

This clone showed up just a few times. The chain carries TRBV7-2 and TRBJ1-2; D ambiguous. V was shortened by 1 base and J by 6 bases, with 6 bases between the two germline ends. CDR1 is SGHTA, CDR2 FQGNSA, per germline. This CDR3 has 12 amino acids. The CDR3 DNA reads TGTGCCAGCAGCTTAGTTGGGGATGGCTACACCTTC. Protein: CASSLVGDGYTF.

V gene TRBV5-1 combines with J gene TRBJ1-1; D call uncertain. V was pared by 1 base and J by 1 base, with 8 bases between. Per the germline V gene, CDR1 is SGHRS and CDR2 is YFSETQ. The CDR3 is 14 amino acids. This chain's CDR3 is CASSLTGKNTEAFF. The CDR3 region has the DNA TGCGCCAGCAGCTTGACCGGGAAGAACACTGAAGCTTTCTTT.

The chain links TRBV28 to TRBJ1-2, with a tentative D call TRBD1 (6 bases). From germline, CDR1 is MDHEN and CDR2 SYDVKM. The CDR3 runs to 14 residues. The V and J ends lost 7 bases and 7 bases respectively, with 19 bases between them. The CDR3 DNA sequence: TGTGCCAGCACCGGGGGGGCGGAGGATGGTGGCTACACCTTC. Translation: CASTGGAEDGGYTF.

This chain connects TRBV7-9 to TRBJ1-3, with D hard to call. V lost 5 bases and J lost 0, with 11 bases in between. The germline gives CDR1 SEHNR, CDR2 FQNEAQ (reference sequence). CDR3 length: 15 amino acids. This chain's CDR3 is CASSPAGFSGNTIYF. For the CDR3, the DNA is TGTGCCAGCAGCCCGGCGGGTTTCTCTGGAAACACCATATATTTT.

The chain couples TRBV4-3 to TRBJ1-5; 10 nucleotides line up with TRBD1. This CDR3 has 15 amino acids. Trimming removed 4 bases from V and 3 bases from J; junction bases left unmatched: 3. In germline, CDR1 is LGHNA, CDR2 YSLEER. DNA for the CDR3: TGCGCCAGCAGCCGGGACAGGGGTCCCAATCAGCCCCAGCATTTT. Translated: CASSRDRGPNQPQHF.

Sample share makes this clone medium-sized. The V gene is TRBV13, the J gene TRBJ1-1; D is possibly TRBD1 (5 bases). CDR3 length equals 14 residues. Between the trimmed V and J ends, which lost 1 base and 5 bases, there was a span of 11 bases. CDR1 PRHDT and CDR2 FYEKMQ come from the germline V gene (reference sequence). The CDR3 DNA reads TGTGCCAGCAGCTTAGAAGGGGTTCGAACTGAAGCTTTCTTT. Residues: CASSLEGVRTEAFF.

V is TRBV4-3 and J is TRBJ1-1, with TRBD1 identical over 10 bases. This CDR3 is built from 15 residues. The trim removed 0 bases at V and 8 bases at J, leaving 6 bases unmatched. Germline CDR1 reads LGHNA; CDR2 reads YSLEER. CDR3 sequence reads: CASSQDPRQGAEAFF. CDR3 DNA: TGCGCCAGCAGCCAAGATCCAAGACAGGGGGCAGAAGCTTTCTTT.

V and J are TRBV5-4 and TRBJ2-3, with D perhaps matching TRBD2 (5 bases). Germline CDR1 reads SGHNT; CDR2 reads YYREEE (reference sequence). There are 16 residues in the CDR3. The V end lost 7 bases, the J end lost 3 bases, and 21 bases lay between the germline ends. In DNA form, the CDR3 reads TGTGCCAGCCGCCCCGCTGGCATGAGGAGGACAGATACGCAGTATTTT. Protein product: CASRPAGMRRTDTQYF.

This CDR3 reads CASSPPVGTISYNEQFF. The DNA for the CDR3 is TGTGCCAGCTCACCACCGGTGGGCACCATCTCCTACAATGAGCAGTTCTTC. This chain connects TRBV18 to TRBJ2-1; D remains ambiguous. Germline V CDR1 and CDR2: KGHSH, LQKENI. Trimming pared 0 bases from V and 0 bases from J, leaving 12 bases between. The CDR3 totals 17 residues.

The DNA for the CDR3 is TGTGCCAGCAGCCGGGACAGGAACAATGAGCAGTTCTTC. As protein: CASSRDRNNEQFF. The rearrangement joins TRBV7-8 to TRBJ2-1, with 8 positions matching TRBD1. Germline-derived CDR1 and CDR2 are SGHVS and FQNEAQ. The CDR3 is 13 amino acids. The J segment lost 5 bases and the V segment lost 5 bases, leaving 2 bases of the junction unmatched.

DNA of the CDR3: TGCGCCAGCAGCGTGGGACTAGCGGTGATTTACGAGCAGTACTTC. Its translation is CASSVGLAVIYEQYF. The V and J genes are TRBV5-1 and TRBJ2-7, with TRBD2 identical over 11 bases. V shed 4 bases, J shed 4 bases, and the junction held 7 bases outside the gene matches. Germline assignment: CDR1 SGHRS and CDR2 YFSETQ. The CDR3 totals 15 residues.

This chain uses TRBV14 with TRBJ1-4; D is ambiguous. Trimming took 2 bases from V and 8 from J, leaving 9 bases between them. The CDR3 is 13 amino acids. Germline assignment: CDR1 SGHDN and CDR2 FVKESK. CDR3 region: CASSQSGGEKLFF. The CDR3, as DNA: TGTGCCAGCAGCCAATCGGGAGGGGAAAAACTGTTTTTT.

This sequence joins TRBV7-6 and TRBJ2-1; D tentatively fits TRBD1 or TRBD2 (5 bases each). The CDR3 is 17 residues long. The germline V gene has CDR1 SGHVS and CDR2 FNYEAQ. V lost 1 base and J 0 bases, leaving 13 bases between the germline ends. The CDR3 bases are TGTGCCAGCAGCTTAGGGGGCGGGCCAAGCTCCTACAATGAGCAGTTCTTC. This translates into CASSLGGGPSSYNEQFF.

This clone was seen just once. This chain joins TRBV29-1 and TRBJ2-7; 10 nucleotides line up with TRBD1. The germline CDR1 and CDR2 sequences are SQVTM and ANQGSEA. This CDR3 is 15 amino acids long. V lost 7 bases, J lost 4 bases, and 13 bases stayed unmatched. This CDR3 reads CSARSRQGARYEQYF. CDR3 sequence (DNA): TGCAGCGCGCGAAGTCGACAGGGGGCTAGGTACGAGCAGTACTTC.

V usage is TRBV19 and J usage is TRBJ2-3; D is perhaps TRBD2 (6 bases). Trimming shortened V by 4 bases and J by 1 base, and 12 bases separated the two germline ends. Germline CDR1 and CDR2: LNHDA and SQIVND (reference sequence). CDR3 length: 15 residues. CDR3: CASSSAGMGTDTQYF. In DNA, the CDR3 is TGTGCCAGTAGTAGTGCGGGGATGGGCACAGATACGCAGTATTTT.

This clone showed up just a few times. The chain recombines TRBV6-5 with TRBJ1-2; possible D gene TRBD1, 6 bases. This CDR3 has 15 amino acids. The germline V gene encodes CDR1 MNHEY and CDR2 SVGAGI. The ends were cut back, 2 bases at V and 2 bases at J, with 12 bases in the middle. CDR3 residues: CASSYDLGQNYGYTF. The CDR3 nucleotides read TGTGCCAGCAGTTACGATTTAGGACAGAACTATGGCTACACCTTC.

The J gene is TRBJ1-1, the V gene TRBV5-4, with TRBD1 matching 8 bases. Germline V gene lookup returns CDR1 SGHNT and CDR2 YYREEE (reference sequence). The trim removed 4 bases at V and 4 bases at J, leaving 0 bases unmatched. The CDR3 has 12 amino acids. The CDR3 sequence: CASSTGGTEAFF. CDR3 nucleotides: TGTGCCAGCAGCACAGGGGGCACTGAAGCTTTCTTT.

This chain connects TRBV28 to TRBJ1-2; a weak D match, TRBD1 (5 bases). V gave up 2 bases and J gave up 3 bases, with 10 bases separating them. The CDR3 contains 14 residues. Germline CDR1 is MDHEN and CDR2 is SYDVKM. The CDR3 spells CASSLQGVDYGYTF. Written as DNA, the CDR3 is TGTGCCAGCAGTTTACAGGGTGTCGACTATGGCTACACCTTC.